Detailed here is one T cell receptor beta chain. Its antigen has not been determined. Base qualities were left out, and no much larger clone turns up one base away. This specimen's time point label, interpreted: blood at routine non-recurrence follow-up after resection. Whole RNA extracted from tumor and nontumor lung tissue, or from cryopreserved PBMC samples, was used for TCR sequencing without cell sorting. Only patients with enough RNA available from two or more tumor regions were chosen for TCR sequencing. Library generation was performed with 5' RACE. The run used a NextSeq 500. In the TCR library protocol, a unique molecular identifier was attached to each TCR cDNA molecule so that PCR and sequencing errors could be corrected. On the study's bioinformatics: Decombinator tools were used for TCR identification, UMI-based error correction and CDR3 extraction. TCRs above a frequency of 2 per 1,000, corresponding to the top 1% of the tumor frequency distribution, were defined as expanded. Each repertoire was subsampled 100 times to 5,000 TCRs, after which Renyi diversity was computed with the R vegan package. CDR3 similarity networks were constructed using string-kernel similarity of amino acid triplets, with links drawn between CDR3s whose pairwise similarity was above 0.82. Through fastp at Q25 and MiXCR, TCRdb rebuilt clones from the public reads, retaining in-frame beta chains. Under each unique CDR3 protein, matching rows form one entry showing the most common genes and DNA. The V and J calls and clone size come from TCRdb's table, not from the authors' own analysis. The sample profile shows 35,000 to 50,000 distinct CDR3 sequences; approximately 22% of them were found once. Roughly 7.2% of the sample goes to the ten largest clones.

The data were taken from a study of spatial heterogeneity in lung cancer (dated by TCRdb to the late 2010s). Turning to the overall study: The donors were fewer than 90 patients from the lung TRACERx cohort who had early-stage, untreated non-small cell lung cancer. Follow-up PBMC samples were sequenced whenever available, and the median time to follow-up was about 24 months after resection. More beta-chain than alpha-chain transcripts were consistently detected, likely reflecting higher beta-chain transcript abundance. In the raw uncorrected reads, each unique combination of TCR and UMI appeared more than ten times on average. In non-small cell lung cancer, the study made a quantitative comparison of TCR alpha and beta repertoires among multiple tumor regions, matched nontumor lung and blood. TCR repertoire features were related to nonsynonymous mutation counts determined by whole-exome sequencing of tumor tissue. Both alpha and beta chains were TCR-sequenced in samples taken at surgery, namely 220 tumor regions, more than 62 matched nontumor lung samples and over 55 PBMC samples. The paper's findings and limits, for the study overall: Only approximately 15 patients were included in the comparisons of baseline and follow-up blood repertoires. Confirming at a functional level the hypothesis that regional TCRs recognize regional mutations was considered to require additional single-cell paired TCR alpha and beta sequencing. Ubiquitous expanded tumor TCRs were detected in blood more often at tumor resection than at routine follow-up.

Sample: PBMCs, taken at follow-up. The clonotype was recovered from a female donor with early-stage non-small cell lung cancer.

The CDR3 reads CASWEGANYGYTF. The sequenced DNA is TGTGCCAGCTGGGAGGGAGCTAACTATGGCTACACCTTC. In this chain, TRBV6-6 is recombined with TRBJ1-2; the D segment cannot be called with confidence. The CDR3 runs 13 amino acids, cysteine and phenylalanine included. Only CDR3 DNA remains: 39 bases, in frame from the first base. The germline V gene encodes CDR1 MNHNY and CDR2 SVGAGI (reference sequence). V lost 8 bases and J lost 0 bases; the stretch between them is 10 bases long.